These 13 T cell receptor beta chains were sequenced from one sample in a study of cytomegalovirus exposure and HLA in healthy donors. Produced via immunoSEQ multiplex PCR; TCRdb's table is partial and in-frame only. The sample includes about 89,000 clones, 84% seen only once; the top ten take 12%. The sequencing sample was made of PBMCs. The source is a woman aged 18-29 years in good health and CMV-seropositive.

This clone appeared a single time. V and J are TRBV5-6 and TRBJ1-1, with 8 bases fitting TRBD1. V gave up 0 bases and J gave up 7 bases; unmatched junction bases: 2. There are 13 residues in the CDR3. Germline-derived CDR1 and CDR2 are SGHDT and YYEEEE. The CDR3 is CASSLDRGVEAFF. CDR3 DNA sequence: TGTGCCAGCAGCTTGGACAGGGGGGTTGAAGCTTTCTTT. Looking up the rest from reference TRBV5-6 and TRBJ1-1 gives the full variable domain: DAGVTQSPTHLIKTRGQQVTLRCSPKSGHDTVSWYQQALGQGPQFIFQYYEEEERQRGNFPDRFSGHQFPNYSSELNVNALLLGDSALYLCASSLDRGVEAFFGQGTRLTVV.

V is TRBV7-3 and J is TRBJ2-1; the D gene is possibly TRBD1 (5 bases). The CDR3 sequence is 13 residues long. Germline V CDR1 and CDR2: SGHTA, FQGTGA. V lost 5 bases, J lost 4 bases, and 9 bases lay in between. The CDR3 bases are TGTGCCAGCAGCACAGGAGATTACAATGAGCAGTTCTTC. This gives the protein CASSTGDYNEQFF.

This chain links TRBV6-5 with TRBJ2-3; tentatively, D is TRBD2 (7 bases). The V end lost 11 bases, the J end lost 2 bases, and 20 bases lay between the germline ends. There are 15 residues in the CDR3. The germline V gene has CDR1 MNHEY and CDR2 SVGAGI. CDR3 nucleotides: TGTGCCTCAACCCGGGGGGCGCGTCACACAGATACGCAGTATTTT. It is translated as CASTRGARHTDTQYF.

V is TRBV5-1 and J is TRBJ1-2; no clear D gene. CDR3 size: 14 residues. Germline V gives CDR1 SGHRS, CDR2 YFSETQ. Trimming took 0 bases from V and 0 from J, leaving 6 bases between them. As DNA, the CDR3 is TGCGCCAGCAGCTTGGTGGACTCTAACTATGGCTACACCTTC. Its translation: CASSLVDSNYGYTF.

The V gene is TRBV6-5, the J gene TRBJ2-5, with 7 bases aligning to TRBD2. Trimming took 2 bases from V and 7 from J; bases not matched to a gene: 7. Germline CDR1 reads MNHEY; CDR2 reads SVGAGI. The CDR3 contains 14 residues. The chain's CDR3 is CASSYTGGARTQYF. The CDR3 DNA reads TGTGCCAGCAGTTACACGGGAGGAGCTAGGACCCAGTACTTC.

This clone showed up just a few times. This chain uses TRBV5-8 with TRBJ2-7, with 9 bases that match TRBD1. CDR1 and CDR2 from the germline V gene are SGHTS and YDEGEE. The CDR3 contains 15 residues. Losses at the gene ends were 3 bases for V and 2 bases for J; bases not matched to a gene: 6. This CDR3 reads CASSWDRDRAYEQYF. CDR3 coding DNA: TGTGCCAGCAGCTGGGACCGGGACAGGGCCTACGAGCAGTACTTC.

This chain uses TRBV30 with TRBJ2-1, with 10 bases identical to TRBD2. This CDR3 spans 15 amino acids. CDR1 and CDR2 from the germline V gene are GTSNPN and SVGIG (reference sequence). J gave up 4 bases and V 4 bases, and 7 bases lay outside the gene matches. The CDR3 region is CAWKRTSGHYNEQFF. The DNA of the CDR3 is TGTGCCTGGAAAAGGACTAGCGGTCATTACAATGAGCAGTTCTTC.

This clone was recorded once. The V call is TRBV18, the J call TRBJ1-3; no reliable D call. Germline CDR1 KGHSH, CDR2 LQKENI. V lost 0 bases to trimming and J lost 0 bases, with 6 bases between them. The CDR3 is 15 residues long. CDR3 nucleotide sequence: TGTGCCAGCTCACCACCCCGGTCCTCTGGAAACACCATATATTTT. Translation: CASSPPRSSGNTIYF.

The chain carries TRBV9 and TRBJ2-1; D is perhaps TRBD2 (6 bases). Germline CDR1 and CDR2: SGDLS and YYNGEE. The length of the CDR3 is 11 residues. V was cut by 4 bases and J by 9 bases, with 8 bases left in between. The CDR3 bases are TGTGCCAGCAGCCCGGGGGTTGAGCAGTTCTTC. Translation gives CASSPGVEQFF.

The CDR3 loop is CASSSPTALNEKLFF. CDR3 nucleotides: TGTGCCAGCAGTTCCCCGACAGCCCTTAATGAAAAACTGTTTTTT. The chain links TRBV6-5 to TRBJ1-4; D may be TRBD1 (5 bases). Trimming removed 4 bases at V and 4 bases at J, with 13 bases between. Germline CDR1 reads MNHEY; CDR2 reads SVGAGI. The CDR3 consists of 15 residues.

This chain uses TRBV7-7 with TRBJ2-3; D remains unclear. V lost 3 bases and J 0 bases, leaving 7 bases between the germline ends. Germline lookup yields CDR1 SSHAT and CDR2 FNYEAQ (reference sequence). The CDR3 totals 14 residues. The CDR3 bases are TGTGCCAGCAGCTTGAGCAAAAGCACAGATACGCAGTATTTT. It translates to CASSLSKSTDTQYF.

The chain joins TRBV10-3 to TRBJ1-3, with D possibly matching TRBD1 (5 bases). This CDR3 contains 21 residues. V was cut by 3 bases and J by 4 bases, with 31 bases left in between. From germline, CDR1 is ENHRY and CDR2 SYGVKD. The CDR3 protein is CAISDSLEGQTGEPPGNTIYF. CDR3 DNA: TGTGCCATCAGTGATTCACTCGAGGGCCAAACGGGGGAACCGCCCGGAAACACCATATATTTT.

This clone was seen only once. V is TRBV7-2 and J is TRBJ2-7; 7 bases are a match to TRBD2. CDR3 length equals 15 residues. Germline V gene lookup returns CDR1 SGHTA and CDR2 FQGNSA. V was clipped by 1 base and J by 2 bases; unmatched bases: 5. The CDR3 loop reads CASSLDSREAYEQYF. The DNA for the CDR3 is TGTGCCAGCAGCTTAGATTCCCGGGAGGCCTACGAGCAGTACTTC.